A selection of T cell receptor beta chains follows, all from one sample in a study of blood T cell repertoires in COVID-19. TCRdb's table, derived via immunoSEQ multiplex PCR, lists solely in-frame clones and lacks some. The sample records over 100,000 clones, around three quarters being singletons. The specimen sequenced was peripheral blood. These receptors all come from a woman of 80 years or more with acute or convalescent COVID-19. The CDR3 runs from the conserved cysteine through the conserved F or W. The order of the fields is J gene, D gene, V gene, clone size, CDR3 DNA, CDR3 protein. D genes are given only for firm matches. The listing skips clone size in some rows; elsewhere it reads once, few, many or a size class.

>TRBJ2-7|TRBD2|TRBV5-5|-
TGTGCCAGCAGCAGAACTTTAGCGGGAGATATGGTTCAGTACTTC
CASSRTLAGDMVQYF
>TRBJ2-3|TRBD2|TRBV30|few
TGTGCCTGGAGTAGATTAGCGGGGCTGGGAGATACGCAGTATTTT
CAWSRLAGLGDTQYF
>TRBJ1-2|-|TRBV2|-
TGTGCCAGCAGTGAAGTCGGTAACTATGGCTACACCTTC
CASSEVGNYGYTF
>TRBJ1-5|-|TRBV7-8|few
TGTGCCAGCAGCTCCCTGGGGGGAGGGAGGGATCAGCCCCAGCATTTT
CASSSLGGGRDQPQHF
>TRBJ1-2|TRBD1|TRBV6-5|-
TGTGCCAGCAGTTACCCCGGACAGGGAGGCTATGGCTACACCTTC
CASSYPGQGGYGYTF
>TRBJ2-7|TRBD1|TRBV29-1|-
TGCAGCGTCGCCGGGACAGGGGACGAGCAGTACTTC
CSVAGTGDEQYF
>TRBJ2-1|TRBD2|TRBV14|-
TGTGCCAGCAGCCAAGTTGCGGGGGGGCTAGGTGAGCAGTTCTTC
CASSQVAGGLGEQFF
>TRBJ1-5|-|TRBV2|once
TGTGCCAGCAGTGTAGGGGGGGTAGGTCAGCCCCAGCATTTT
CASSVGGVGQPQHF
>TRBJ1-1|-|TRBV28|-
TGTGCCAGCAGTTTAACAGGCTGGAACACTGAAGCTTTCTTT
CASSLTGWNTEAFF
>TRBJ1-4|-|TRBV28|-
TGTGCCAGCAGAGATACAGGTTCCCTCACTAATGAAAAACTGTTTTTT
CASRDTGSLTNEKLFF
>TRBJ1-6|-|TRBV10-2|-
TGCGCCAGCAGTGGAACGGGGGTAGAAAATTCACCCCTCCACTTT
CASSGTGVENSPLHF
>TRBJ2-2|TRBD1|TRBV19|-
TGTGCCATAAGGACAGGGGGCAACACCGGGGAGCTGTTTTTT
CAIRTGGNTGELFF
>TRBJ1-1|-|TRBV19|-
TGTGCCAGTAGTATCGGTGTCGCGAACACTGAAGCTTTCTTT
CASSIGVANTEAFF
>TRBJ1-5|-|TRBV6-5|-
TGTGCCAGCAGTTGGGAAGGGGTCGATAGCAATCAGCCCCAGCATTTT
CASSWEGVDSNQPQHF
>TRBJ2-7|TRBD2|TRBV28|-
TGTGCCAGTACTAGCGGGGCTCTAGGTGAGCAGTACTTC
CASTSGALGEQYF
>TRBJ2-7|-|TRBV2|once
TGTGCCAGCAGTTTTCAGGGGGGACCCTACGAGCAGTACTTC
CASSFQGGPYEQYF
>TRBJ1-2|TRBD1|TRBV3-1/TRBV3-2|-
TGTGCCAGCAGCCAAAGGGAACAGGGGTTTGGCTACACCTTC
CASSQREQGFGYTF
>TRBJ1-6|-|TRBV11-2|-
TGTGCCAGCACCCCAGGACAGACAAATTCACCCCTCCACTTT
CASTPGQTNSPLHF
>TRBJ1-2|-|TRBV6-6|-
TGTGCCAGCAGGATCGACAGTGACGGTGGCTACACCTTC
CASRIDSDGGYTF
>TRBJ2-2|TRBD2|TRBV28|-
TGTGCCAGCAGTGTAGCGGGAGGCAAGATCCGAACGAACACCGGGGAGCTGTTTTTT
CASSVAGGKIRTNTGELFF
>TRBJ1-1|-|TRBV7-2|-
TGTGCCAGCAGCCCGAGGGCTCAGGGGACTGAAGCTTTCTTT
CASSPRAQGTEAFF
>TRBJ2-2|TRBD2|TRBV3-1/TRBV3-2|few
TGTGCCAGCAGCCAGCGGGAGGCGAACACCGGGGAGCTGTTTTTT
CASSQREANTGELFF
>TRBJ2-1|TRBD1|TRBV7-8|few
TGTGCCAGCAGCCCAGGGACAGCTAGCTCCAATGAGCAGTTCTTC
CASSPGTASSNEQFF
>TRBJ2-3|-|TRBV21-1|-
TGTGCCAGCAGCAAAATGGGTCAGGCAGGGGAGAGAGATACGCAGTATTTT
CASSKMGQAGERDTQYF
>TRBJ2-1|TRBD2|TRBV7-3|-
TGTGCCAGCAGCATGGGACTACACAATGAGCAGTTCTTC
CASSMGLHNEQFF
>TRBJ1-1|TRBD1|TRBV3-1/TRBV3-2|-
TGTGCCAGCAGCCAAGAGACAGGGCGGCAAGCTTTCTTT
CASSQETGRQAFF
>TRBJ1-2|TRBD1|TRBV15|-
TGTGCCACCAGCAGAGATACAGGGGGCGGCTATGGCTACACCTTC
CATSRDTGGGYGYTF
>TRBJ1-4|TRBD1|TRBV30|-
TGTGCCTGGAGCGCCTACCTAACAGGGGAACGCGAAAAACTGTTTTTT
CAWSAYLTGEREKLFF
>TRBJ2-2|TRBD1|TRBV5-1|-
TGCGCCAGCAGCTTAGTCGGACAGGTGAACACCGGGGAGCTGTTTTTT
CASSLVGQVNTGELFF
>TRBJ2-1|-|TRBV10-3|-
TGTGCCATACGAGGCGATTCCAATGAGCAGTTCTTC
CAIRGDSNEQFF
>TRBJ2-1|-|TRBV15|once
TGTGCCACCAGCATTGCCAGGGCCAATGAGCAGTTCTTC
CATSIARANEQFF
>TRBJ2-5|TRBD1|TRBV11-1|-
TGTGCCAGCAGTAACCCGGGACAGGGGGCGGAGGAGACCCAGTACTTC
CASSNPGQGAEETQYF
>TRBJ2-3|TRBD2|TRBV28|-
TGTGCCAGCAGTCCTAGGACTAGCGGGAGGGGAAACACAGATACGCAGTATTTT
CASSPRTSGRGNTDTQYF
>TRBJ1-4|TRBD1|TRBV6-5|-
TGTGCCAGCAGCCACGACAGGGATAATGAAAAACTGTTTTTT
CASSHDRDNEKLFF
>TRBJ2-5|-|TRBV21-1|-
TGTGCCAGGGGGGACAGGGTGACTAGCGGGAGGTCCCTACCCCAAGAGACCCAGTACTTC
CARGDRVTSGRSLPQETQYF
>TRBJ2-5|TRBD2|TRBV5-4|-
TGTGCCAGCAGCCTCAGGTCGGCGGGAGGAGAGACCCAGTACTTC
CASSLRSAGGETQYF
>TRBJ1-6|TRBD1|TRBV6-1|-
TGTGCCAGCAGTGCCGGGACAGGGAGCAGGGAGGATTCACCCCTCCACTTT
CASSAGTGSREDSPLHF
>TRBJ2-7|-|TRBV29-1|-
TGCAGCGTTGGAAATGCCCACTCGGGCGAGCAGTACTTC
CSVGNAHSGEQYF
>TRBJ2-2|-|TRBV4-2|-
TGTGCCAGCAGCCAAGATGGGGGGGCAGGGTTGCTCGGGGAGCTGTTTTTT
CASSQDGGAGLLGELFF
>TRBJ2-6|TRBD1|TRBV28|-
TGTGCCAGCCAACCCCAGGGGGCTTCTGGGGCCAACGTCCTGACTTTC
CASQPQGASGANVLTF
>TRBJ1-1|-|TRBV4-3|-
TGCGCCAGCAGCCTTTCCACTGGACAGAACACTGAAGCTTTCTTT
CASSLSTGQNTEAFF
>TRBJ1-5|-|TRBV24-1|-
TGTGCCACCAGTCGAAAACAAAATCAGCCCCAGCATTTT
CATSRKQNQPQHF
>TRBJ1-2|-|TRBV9|-
TGTGCCAGCAGCGCCCGGGACATTTCTAACTATGGCTACACCTTC
CASSARDISNYGYTF
>TRBJ2-1|TRBD2|TRBV6-5|-
TGTGCCAGCAGCCTAGGGGGACTAGCGACCAATGAGCAGTTCTTC
CASSLGGLATNEQFF
>TRBJ2-2|TRBD1|TRBV9|-
TGTGCCAGCAGCCCCCGACAGGGGAACACCGGGGAGCTGTTTTTT
CASSPRQGNTGELFF
>TRBJ2-4|TRBD2|TRBV19|-
TGTGCCAGTAGTATTAATAGCGGGAGTGAAAACATTCAGTACTTC
CASSINSGSENIQYF
>TRBJ2-3|-|TRBV7-2|-
TGTGCCAGCAGCTTAGGGCTAGCGACAGATACGCAGTATTTT
CASSLGLATDTQYF
>TRBJ2-1|TRBD1|TRBV28|once
TGTGCCAGCAGTTCCCCAGGGGGAGTCAATGAGCAGTTCTTC
CASSSPGGVNEQFF
>TRBJ2-1|TRBD2|TRBV19|-
TGTGCCAGTAGTATTAGTAGCGGGAGGGCCGAATATGAGCAGTTCTTC
CASSISSGRAEYEQFF
>TRBJ1-6|-|TRBV5-5|-
TGTGCCAGCAGCTTAGGGGCCTCTATTAATTCACCCCTCCACTTT
CASSLGASINSPLHF
>TRBJ2-7|-|TRBV12-3/TRBV12-4|-
TGTGCCAGCAGCTACTTTCTCTCTAGCGAGCAGTACTTC
CASSYFLSSEQYF
>TRBJ1-4|-|TRBV2|-
TGTGCCAGCAGCGCTTCGACAGCGGGGTTTGGAAAACTGTTTTTT
CASSASTAGFGKLFF
>TRBJ2-3|-|TRBV7-8|-
TGTGCCAGCAGCTTGGTGTGGGGGGGCGCAGATACGCAGTATTTT
CASSLVWGGADTQYF
>TRBJ1-2|TRBD1|TRBV3-1/TRBV3-2|-
TGTGCCAGCAGCCGAGGGACAGTAGATTATGGCTACACCTTC
CASSRGTVDYGYTF
>TRBJ1-3|-|TRBV9|-
TGTGCCAGCAGCGTAGCCCCGGGGGGGTCGGCTGGAAACACCATATATTTT
CASSVAPGGSAGNTIYF
>TRBJ1-2|TRBD1|TRBV30|many
TGTGCCTGGAGTCGTGACAGGGGGTCGCGGGGCTACACCTTC
CAWSRDRGSRGYTF
>TRBJ2-1|TRBD1|TRBV19|-
TGTGCCAGTAGTATCGGGGACAGGGGGAATCATGAGCAGTTCTTC
CASSIGDRGNHEQFF
>TRBJ2-1|-|TRBV20-1|-
TGCAGTGCTATCAACAATGAGCAGTTCTTC
CSAINNEQFF